The count of the clone carrying this T cell receptor (beta chain) is one. No antigen is known for it. TCRdb's copy holds only in-frame clones and misses some; the assay was immunoSEQ multiplex PCR. The sample comprises about 50,000 clones, around 90% of which are singletons, and less than 0.8% rests with the top ten. This sample is drawn from a study of OX40 agonist ivuxolimab in advanced cancers. In the study overall: Recorded diagnoses for dose-escalation patients were hepatocellular carcinoma, melanoma, renal cell or head and neck cancer. The mean age was roughly 60 years, ranging from about 20 to 79, with 65% to 85% of participants male. Study findings and constraints: Partial responders treated at 0.1-3.0 mg/kg exhibited clonal expansion among the lowest measured.

The CDR3 is 14 residues long. Germline assignment: CDR1 KGHSH and CDR2 LQKENI. V was trimmed by 9 bases and J by 1 base, leaving 15 bases between them. The gene calls are TRBV18 and TRBJ1-1, with no clear D. Sequenced material: CD4+ or CD8+ T cells sorted from blood, taken in a trial of the OX40 agonist ivuxolimab. This receptor was identified in an adult with an advanced solid tumor such as melanoma, head and neck, liver or kidney cancer. CDR3 in amino acids: CASSDVRGNTEAFF. The CDR3 DNA sequence: TGTGCCAGTTCGGACGTAAGAGGGAACACTGAAGCTTTCTTT.